A single sample is the source of the 25 T cell receptor beta chains below, sequenced in a study of glioma-infiltrating T cells. Amplification of TCR alpha and beta CDR3 regions from RNA used iRepertoire nested multiplex PCR. MiXCR was run by TCRdb on the multiplex PCR reads, yielding one entry per CDR3 protein. The table shows around 90,000 distinct CDR3 sequences, with about 37% occurring only once. The sample taken for sequencing was glioma tissue, nonneoplastic brain tissue, or PBMCs (not recorded which). These receptors were collected from a human donor with low-grade glioma or glioblastoma, undergoing nonglioma brain surgery, or in good health (not recorded which).

This clonotype was seen more than once but under ten times. The V gene is TRBV7-2, the J gene TRBJ2-2; 10 bases are a match to TRBD2. This CDR3 region has 18 residues. Per germline, CDR1 SGHTA and CDR2 FQGNSA. The ends lost 4 bases at V and 3 bases at J; junction bases unmatched: 11. Here the CDR3 reads CASSSGRAGGMYTGELFF. The CDR3 nucleotides read TGTGCCAGCAGCTCGGGCAGAGCGGGAGGGATGTACACCGGGGAGCTGTTTTTT. Full variable domain (rest looked up from reference TRBV7-2 and TRBJ2-2): GAGVSQSPSNKVTEKGKDVELRCDPISGHTALYWYRQSLGQGLEFLIYFQGNSAPDKSGLPSDRFSAERTGGSVSTLTIQRTQQEDSAVYLCASSSGRAGGMYTGELFFGEGSRLTVL.

As concerns this clonotype: A read error may be the cause here, since a much bigger clone is one base away. The gene calls are TRBV18 and TRBJ2-7; either TRBD1 or TRBD2 may fit D (5 bases each). The V and J ends lost 2 bases and 2 bases respectively, with 16 bases between them. The CDR3 sequence is 16 residues long. CDR1 and CDR2 (germline): KGHSH, LQKENI. The CDR3 loop reads CASSPSRDPNAYEQYF. The CDR3 DNA is TGTGCCAGCTCACCATCCAGGGACCCCAACGCCTACGAGCAGTACTTC. The full variable domain, in which reference TRBV18 and TRBJ2-7 provide the parts outside the CDR3, is NAGVMQNPRHLVRRRGQEARLRCSPMKGHSHVYWYRQLPEEGLKFMVYLQKENIIDESGMPKERFSAEFPKEGPSILRIQQVVRGDSAAYFCASSPSRDPNAYEQYFGPGTRLTVT.

This clonotype was recorded a few times. The chain recombines TRBV29-1 with TRBJ2-3, with TRBD1 matching over 9 bases. V shed 2 bases and J 6 bases; nucleotides not matched to a gene: 12. The CDR3 consists of 16 residues. Looked up from germline, CDR1 is SQVTM and CDR2 is ANQGSEA. The CDR3 DNA is TGCAGCGTTGAATTTCCGGGACAGGGCTTCTGGGATACGCAGTATTTT. This encodes CSVEFPGQGFWDTQYF.

The chain couples TRBV27 to TRBJ1-3; D ambiguous. Trimming took 7 bases from V and 2 from J, leaving 9 bases between them. CDR3 length: 13 amino acids. Per the germline V gene, CDR1 is MNHEY and CDR2 is SMNVEV (reference sequence). This chain's CDR3 is CASKRRAGNTIYF. In DNA, the CDR3 is TGTGCCAGCAAACGGCGCGCTGGAAACACCATATATTTT.

There are many counts of this clonotype. The junction differs from germline at one of its ends, possibly a read error. The chain employs TRBV5-1 and TRBJ2-7; 9 bases line up with TRBD1. The CDR3 spans 13 residues. The germline gives CDR1 SGHRS, CDR2 YFSETQ. The DNA of the CDR3 is TGTGCCAGTAGTACCGGGACAGGGTACGAGCAGTACTTC. As protein: CASSTGTGYEQYF. Filled out from reference TRBV5-1 and TRBJ2-7, the complete variable domain reads KAGVTQTPRYLIKTRGQQVTLSCSPISGHRSVSWYQQTPGQGLQFLFEYFSETQRNKGNFPGRFSGRQFSNSRSEMNVSTLELGDSALYLCASSTGTGYEQYFGPGTRLTVT.

This clonotype was detected ten times or more. The rearrangement uses TRBV20-1 and TRBJ2-5; maybe TRBD1 (5 bases). Germline assignment: CDR1 DFQATT and CDR2 SNEGSKA (reference sequence). The CDR3 has 15 amino acids. V dropped 4 bases and J dropped 7 bases, with 22 bases sitting between them. The CDR3 is CSATSTLLLQGTQYF. In nucleotides, the CDR3 is TGCAGTGCTACGTCGACTCTCCTACTTCAGGGGACCCAGTACTTC.

This clonotype was counted at least ten times. V gene TRBV6-1 combines with J gene TRBJ2-3; D not resolved. Trimming removed 1 base at V and 2 bases at J, with 13 bases between. The V gene's germline CDR1 is MNHNS and CDR2 SASEGT. The CDR3 runs 16 residues. The CDR3 DNA sequence: TGTGCCAGCAGTGAAGTATTGGGTCTTACCACAGATACGCAGTATTTT. Protein product: CASSEVLGLTTDTQYF.

The chain combines TRBV29-1 with TRBJ2-7, with D unresolved. V was pared by 1 base and J by 4 bases, with 17 bases between. Germline CDR1 reads SQVTM; CDR2 reads ANQGSEA. The CDR3 length is 15 residues. The CDR3 is CSVEGIVEREYEQYF. CDR3 DNA sequence: TGCAGCGTTGAAGGTATCGTAGAAAGAGAATACGAGCAGTACTTC.

The sample holds many counts of this clonotype. The rearrangement joins TRBV5-4 to TRBJ2-5; D is possibly TRBD2 (5 bases). From germline, CDR1 is SGHNT and CDR2 YYREEE (reference sequence). The germline V and J ends were trimmed by 5 bases and 2 bases, with 13 bases remaining between them. The CDR3 has 14 amino acids. CDR3 residues: CASSWEMRQETQYF. For the CDR3, the DNA is TGTGCCAGCAGTTGGGAGATGAGACAAGAGACCCAGTACTTC.

The V call is TRBV9, the J call TRBJ2-5, with 8 bases identical to TRBD1. Germline CDR1 is SGDLS and CDR2 is YYNGEE. This CDR3 comprises 14 residues. V dropped 3 bases and J dropped 5; count of bases not matched to a gene: 6. In DNA, the CDR3 is TGTGCCAGCAGCGCAGGGGGCCGGCATGAGACCCAGTACTTC. This sequence encodes CASSAGGRHETQYF.

This clonotype has a count of ten or more. The chain combines TRBV28 with TRBJ2-4; D remains unclear. V lost 3 bases and J lost 6, with 6 bases in between. Germline V gene data show CDR1 as MDHEN and CDR2 as SYDVKM. The CDR3 consists of 12 residues. DNA for the CDR3: TGTGCCAGCAGTTTCACGAGAAACATTCAGTACTTC. This gives the protein CASSFTRNIQYF.

This clonotype was counted ten times or more. The J gene is TRBJ1-2, the V gene TRBV7-9; no firm D call. The germline V gene has CDR1 SEHNR and CDR2 FQNEAQ (reference sequence). The CDR3 loop spans 14 amino acids. V lost 3 bases and J 6 bases, leaving 14 bases between the germline ends. Written as DNA, the CDR3 is TGTGCCAGCAGCTTTTCCCCACAGCCGGATGGCTACACCTTC. It yields the protein CASSFSPQPDGYTF.

This clonotype was seen many times. This sequence joins TRBV28 and TRBJ1-2; 7 bases are a match to TRBD1. V was clipped by 3 bases and J by 5 bases; unmatched bases: 9. The CDR3 has 15 amino acids. In germline, CDR1 is MDHEN, CDR2 SYDVKM. The CDR3 reads CASSFTGTAYYGYTF. The CDR3, as DNA: TGTGCCAGCAGTTTTACCGGGACAGCCTATTATGGCTACACCTTC.

Worth noting for this clonotype: Germline and junction disagree at one end, which may indicate a read error. The chain has TRBV20-1 and TRBJ1-1; no reliable D call. Germline values: CDR1 DFQATT, CDR2 SNEGSKA (reference sequence). The CDR3 sequence is 13 residues long. The CDR3 DNA reads as TGCAGTGCTAGGTATTCCGGACTGACTGAAGATTTCTTT. It codes for CSARYSGLTEDFF.

This clonotype was recorded many times. The V and J genes are TRBV2 and TRBJ2-1, with D maybe TRBD1 (6 bases). CDR3 size: 17 residues. CDR1 SNHLY and CDR2 FYNNEI come from the germline V gene. The germline V and J ends were trimmed by 6 bases and 0 bases, with 18 bases remaining between them. CDR3 in amino acids: CASSPTDRQSSYNEQFF. In DNA, the CDR3 is TGTGCCAGCAGCCCGACGGACAGACAGAGCTCCTACAATGAGCAGTTCTTC.

A remark on this clonotype: This may be a read error, as it is one base from a much larger clone. The rearrangement links TRBV11-2 to TRBJ2-1; D might be TRBD2 (5 bases). The CDR3 spans 14 residues. CDR1 is SGHAT, CDR2 FQNNGV, per germline. The CDR3 DNA follows: TGTGCCAGCAGCTTGGAGGTGGCCCGCGGTGAGCAGTTATTC. Translating gives CASSLEVARGEQLF. Filled out from reference TRBV11-2 and TRBJ2-1, the complete variable domain reads EAGVAQSPRYKIIEKRQSVAFWCNPISGHATLYWYQQILGQGPKLLIQFQNNGVVDDSQLPKDRFSAERLKGVDSTLKIQPAKLEDSAVYLCASSLEVARGEQLFGPGTRLTVL.

A word on this clonotype: The junction does not match germline at one end; this may be a read error. This chain uses TRBV20-1 with TRBJ2-5, with 11 bases fitting TRBD2. The CDR3 extends over 14 amino acids. Germline CDR1 is DFQATT and CDR2 is SNEGSKA (reference sequence). The CDR3 sequence is CGARGTSGQEAQYF. In DNA form, the CDR3 reads TGCGGTGCTAGAGGGACTAGCGGCCAAGAGGCCCAGTACTTC.

This clonotype was recorded at least ten times. The rearrangement links TRBV28 to TRBJ2-5; 9 nucleotides align to TRBD2. This CDR3 is 14 amino acids long. The V segment lost 7 bases and the J segment 3 bases; nucleotides outside the gene matches: 6. The germline CDR1 and CDR2 sequences are MDHEN and SYDVKM. The CDR3 spells CASIGGGGKETQYF. Here the CDR3 DNA reads TGTGCCAGCATCGGCGGGGGGGGAAAAGAGACCCAGTACTTC. Looking up the rest from reference TRBV28 and TRBJ2-5 gives the full variable domain: DVKVTQSSRYLVKRTGEKVFLECVQDMDHENMFWYRQDPGLGLRLIYFSYDVKMKEKGDIPEGYSVSREKKERFSLILESASTNQTSMYLCASIGGGGKETQYFGPGTRLLVL.

This clonotype was picked up many times. This chain links TRBV2 with TRBJ2-1, with TRBD2 identical over 8 bases. This CDR3 is 14 amino acids long. Germline CDR1 SNHLY, CDR2 FYNNEI. The junction had 9 bases not matched to a gene; V was cut back by 8 bases and J by 6 bases. Here the CDR3 reads CASRAGGLGNEQFF. In DNA form, the CDR3 reads TGTGCCAGCCGGGCGGGGGGTCTTGGCAATGAGCAGTTCTTC.

The genes are TRBV11-1 and TRBJ2-1; 7 bases agree with TRBD2. CDR3 size: 18 residues. Germline CDR1 and CDR2: SGHAT and FQDESV (reference sequence). After removal of 1 base from V and 8 bases from J, the junction contained 17 bases not matched to a gene. The CDR3 sequence: CASSLVPLAGAPHYEQFF. The DNA of the CDR3 is TGTGCCAGCAGCTTAGTTCCTCTTGCGGGAGCCCCTCACTATGAGCAGTTCTTC.

In its sample, this clonotype was seen many times. The chain is built from TRBV18 and TRBJ2-3; D is uncertain. The germline gives CDR1 KGHSH, CDR2 LQKENI. V was clipped by 3 bases and J by 2 bases, with 9 bases between them. The CDR3 has 14 residues. The CDR3 sequence is CASSPAALTDTQYF. The CDR3 DNA reads as TGTGCCAGCTCACCGGCAGCCCTCACAGATACGCAGTATTTT.

This clonotype was seen at least ten times. V gene TRBV20-1 combines with J gene TRBJ1-2; tentative D call: TRBD1 (6 bases). Germline V CDR1 and CDR2: DFQATT, SNEGSKA (reference sequence). This CDR3 has 13 amino acids. Deletions cut 3 bases from V and 3 bases from J, with 11 bases between. The DNA of the CDR3 is TGCAGTGCTAGTCACAGGGTAGACTATGGCTACACCTTC. Protein: CSASHRVDYGYTF.

The sample holds many counts of this clonotype. The chain couples TRBV2 to TRBJ1-5; D uncertain. The CDR3 consists of 13 residues. Germline V gene sequence: CDR1 SNHLY, CDR2 FYNNEI. V was shortened by 2 bases and J by 9 bases, with 11 bases between the two germline ends. Here the CDR3 DNA reads TGTGCCAGCAGTGAAAACCTATGGGGGCCCCAGCATTTT. It yields the protein CASSENLWGPQHF.

Many counts were recorded for this clonotype. The gene calls are TRBV20-1 and TRBJ2-3, with 7 bases that match TRBD2. V trimming: 5 bases; J trimming: 3 bases; junction bases outside the gene matches: 8. Germline V gene sequence: CDR1 DFQATT, CDR2 SNEGSKA (reference sequence). This CDR3 comprises 14 residues. In nucleotides, the CDR3 is TGCAGTGCTCGTCGGCTAGCGGAAACAGATACGCAGTATTTT. Encoded protein: CSARRLAETDTQYF.

This clonotype has ten or more counts. The chain is built from TRBV18 and TRBJ1-2; D gene uncertain. With 0 bases removed from V and 6 bases from J, the gap between germline ends came to 8 bases. Germline assignment: CDR1 KGHSH and CDR2 LQKENI. This CDR3 is built from 13 residues. The CDR3, as DNA: TGTGCCAGCTCACCACCTGTACTTGATGGCTACACCTTC. It specifies CASSPPVLDGYTF.